The clone carrying this T cell receptor beta chain has only a few counts. A second PCR of about 6 to 11 cycles used a sample-barcoded 5' primer and a J-beta primer mix. TCRdb reanalysed the 5' RACE reads using MiXCR and keeps one entry per CDR3 protein. The repertoire holds 270,000 or so distinct CDR3 sequences, with 27% as singletons. The CDR3 totals 16 residues. Germline lookup yields CDR1 SGHVS and CDR2 FNYEAQ. Germline trimming cut 5 bases from V and 1 base from J; bases unmatched to any gene: 5. These data originate in a study of blood T cells in healthy people across ages. Turning to the study itself: Template-switching capture recovered about one barcoded beta molecule per two T cells.

Sequenced sample: blood. V usage is TRBV7-6 and J usage is TRBJ2-5, with 12 bases that match TRBD2. This receptor was taken from a woman between 70 and 85 years old in good health. CDR3 sequence: CASSHGLAGSQETQYF. DNA of the CDR3: TGTGCCAGCAGCCATGGACTAGCGGGATCCCAAGAGACCCAGTACTTC. Using reference TRBV7-6 and TRBJ2-5 for the parts outside the CDR3, the full variable domain is GAGVSQSPRYKVTKRGQDVALRCDPISGHVSLYWYRQALGQGPEFLTYFNYEAQQDKSGLPNDRFSAERPEGSISTLTIQRTEQRDSAMYRCASSHGLAGSQETQYFGPGTRLLVL.